This T cell receptor (beta chain) appears in the sequencing data of a study of T cell repertoires in cytomegalovirus infection. About the study: Selected CMV epitopes included recently identified HLA-C-restricted ones as well as well-studied HLA-B-restricted ones. CMV infection and matching HLA type were both indicated by public TCR beta signatures.

The V segment lost 2 bases and the J segment 3 bases; nucleotides outside the gene matches: 9. CDR3 length: 17 residues. Germline CDR1 SGHTA, CDR2 FQGNSA. TCRdb fed the reads into MiXCR, producing one record per CDR3 protein. This sample carries under 850,000 distinct CDR3 sequences, around 30% of them seen once, and the ten largest clones take around a sixth. Many counts were recorded for this clonotype. Antigen: not known. Overall study results and limits: Dominant in the ex vivo response were TCR beta clonotypes restricted by HLA-C and specific for CMV.

The chain recombines TRBV7-2 with TRBJ2-3; 9 positions agree with TRBD2. This sequence was found in a human donor in good health (CMV status not recorded). Some clones in this sample may be carry-over from other donors' samples. This specimen consisted of cultured PBMCs, obtained from culture after CMV antigen stimulation. CDR3 nucleotides: TGTGCCAGCAGCTTAAGGGGCGGGGGGGCCGTGACAGATACGCAGTATTTT. Residues: CASSLRGGGAVTDTQYF. Supplemented by reference TRBV7-2 and TRBJ2-3, the full variable domain reads GAGVSQSPSNKVTEKGKDVELRCDPISGHTALYWYRQSLGQGLEFLIYFQGNSAPDKSGLPSDRFSAERTGGSVSTLTIQRTQQEDSAVYLCASSLRGGGAVTDTQYFGPGTRLTVL.